Listed below are T cell receptor beta chains from one sample, sequenced in a study of blood T cell repertoires in COVID-19. Method: immunoSEQ multiplex PCR; TCRdb's copy keeps in-frame clones and lacks some. The table records around 91,000 clones, approximately 81% of them present only once. Sequencing was performed on peripheral blood. The receptors originated from an elderly man with acute or convalescent COVID-19. Both conserved end residues are part of each CDR3. D genes are given only for firm matches. Clone size appears in some rows only: once, few, many, or a class for an expanded clone.

j_call d_call v_call clone_size cdr3_nt cdr3_aa
TRBJ1-5 . TRBV19 . TGTGCCAGCTCGGGGGGACAGCCCCAGCATTTT CASSGGQPQHF
TRBJ1-2 TRBD1 TRBV5-6 once TGTGCCAGCGAGCGGACAGGGGGCGTCTATGGCTACACCTTC CASERTGGVYGYTF
TRBJ2-5 . TRBV5-1 . TGCGCCAGCAGCTTGGTTTCGGCAGGGGTTGGGGAGACCCAGTACTTC CASSLVSAGVGETQYF
TRBJ2-1 TRBD2 TRBV5-6 once TGTGCCAGCAGCCTCGGAGGGACTAGCCTATACAATGAGCAGTTCTTC CASSLGGTSLYNEQFF
TRBJ1-1 . TRBV7-2 . TGTGCCAGCAGCTTAGTAGGTGTGGGGCGGAACACTGAAGCTTTCTTT CASSLVGVGRNTEAFF
TRBJ1-4 . TRBV15 . TGTGCCACCAGCAGAGATTATCCAGGGCGACTGAATGAAAAACTGTTTTTT CATSRDYPGRLNEKLFF
TRBJ1-5 . TRBV3-1/TRBV3-2 . TGTGCCAGCAGCCCTTACGGTGGGGGGGAAGATCAGCCCCAGCATTTT CASSPYGGGEDQPQHF
TRBJ2-2 . TRBV5-5 few TGTGCCAGCAGCTCTGCGCGGCCCGACGGGGAGCTGTTTTTT CASSSARPDGELFF
TRBJ2-7 . TRBV27 . TGTGCCAGCAGTGCGATAGTTAGCTCCTACGAGCAGTACTTC CASSAIVSSYEQYF
TRBJ2-5 . TRBV5-1 . TGCGCCAGCAGCTTCGGAGACGGGGAGACCCAGTACTTC CASSFGDGETQYF
TRBJ2-1 TRBD1 TRBV19 . TGTGCCAGTAGAGACAGGGGGTCACTAAATGAGCAGTTCTTC CASRDRGSLNEQFF
TRBJ1-3 . TRBV27 . TGTGCCAGCAGTTTATCTGGTAGAGGAAACACCATATATTTT CASSLSGRGNTIYF
TRBJ1-6 . TRBV2 . TGTGCCAGCATTAGGAGCCAGAGCTCCTATAATTCACCCCTCCACTTT CASIRSQSSYNSPLHF
TRBJ2-1 . TRBV28 . TGTGCCAGCTCCTTCGGGGTCCGACCGCAGACAACCTCCTACAATGAGCAGTTCTTC CASSFGVRPQTTSYNEQFF
TRBJ1-5 . TRBV4-1 . TGCGCCAGCAGCCATATAGGCAGGGCTAGTAGTTTGGGAAATCAGCCCCAGCATTTT CASSHIGRASSLGNQPQHF
TRBJ2-2 TRBD2 TRBV6-5 . TGTGCCAGCAGTTTAACTAGCGGGAGTTCGGTCGGGGAGCTGTTTTTT CASSLTSGSSVGELFF
TRBJ1-4 TRBD1 TRBV30 . TGTGCCTCGGGCAAACAGGGGTATGAAAAACTGTTTTTT CASGKQGYEKLFF
TRBJ2-6 TRBD1 TRBV19 . TGTGCCAGTAGTATTCAGGCGGGTTACGGCACAACAGGGGCATCGGGGGCCAACGTCCTGACTTTC CASSIQAGYGTTGASGANVLTF
TRBJ1-6 . TRBV11-2 . TGTGCCAGCAGCTTTAGGCAGGGCCCGAATTCACCCCTCCACTTT CASSFRQGPNSPLHF
TRBJ2-3 TRBD2 TRBV28 . TGTGCCCGTTTAAGGGGAGGGGACACAGATACGCAGTATTTT CARLRGGDTDTQYF
TRBJ1-1 . TRBV5-1 . TGCGCCAGCAGCTTGGCCTCGGGTAACACTGAAGCTTTCTTT CASSLASGNTEAFF
TRBJ1-2 TRBD1 TRBV18 . TGTGCCAGCTCACCATTAGACAGGGATGGCTACACCTTC CASSPLDRDGYTF
TRBJ1-2 . TRBV27 once TGTGCCAGCAGTTTAGGTCAGGGTCTCCTCTATGGCTACACCTTC CASSLGQGLLYGYTF
TRBJ2-3 . TRBV9 . TGTGCCAGCAGCGTAGGAATAGGGGGAATCCCAGATACGCAGTATTTT CASSVGIGGIPDTQYF
TRBJ1-3 . TRBV30 . TGTGCCTGGGCAACAGGAATGTATCGAAACACCATATATTTT CAWATGMYRNTIYF
TRBJ2-7 . TRBV25-1 few TGTGCCAGCAGTGAAGCAGGGCCCTACGAGCAGTACTTC CASSEAGPYEQYF
TRBJ1-5 . TRBV28 . TGTGCCAGCAGTAACGAGGGATCCGGCAATCAGCCCCAGCATTTT CASSNEGSGNQPQHF
TRBJ2-3 TRBD1 TRBV18 . TGTGCCAGCTCGCTTAAGACAGGGGCAGATACGCAGTATTTT CASSLKTGADTQYF
TRBJ2-4 . TRBV19 . TGTGCCAGTAGTAGCCAGGGAGCCAAAAACATTCAGTACTTC CASSSQGAKNIQYF
TRBJ1-5 TRBD1 TRBV9 . TGTGCCAGCAGCGCCTCACAGGGGAGCAATCAGCCCCAGCATTTT CASSASQGSNQPQHF
TRBJ1-2 . TRBV7-8 . TGTGCCAGCAGCTTAGTCGGCGGCCGGAACCCCTATGGCTACACCTTC CASSLVGGRNPYGYTF
TRBJ2-3 TRBD2 TRBV27 . TGTGCCAGCAGTTTATCGGGCCCCATAGCGGGAGTGAGCACAGATACGCAGTATTTT CASSLSGPIAGVSTDTQYF
TRBJ2-5 TRBD2 TRBV30 . TGTGCCTGGAGTCCACTAGCGGGAGTTACAAAGACCCAGTACTTC CAWSPLAGVTKTQYF
TRBJ1-2 TRBD1 TRBV6-2/TRBV6-3 . TGTGCCAGCAGTGCCACCACAGGGGAGAGAAACTATGGCTACACCTTC CASSATTGERNYGYTF
TRBJ1-4 . TRBV28 . TGTGCCAGCAGTTCAACAGGTGGTAGGGAAAAACTGTTTTTT CASSSTGGREKLFF
TRBJ2-1 . TRBV3-1/TRBV3-2 . TGTGCCAGCAGCCAAGTCATGACTAGCAATGAGCAGTTCTTC CASSQVMTSNEQFF
TRBJ1-5 . TRBV6-5 once TGTGCCAGCAGTTACGAGGGTAATCAGCCCCAGCATTTT CASSYEGNQPQHF
TRBJ2-5 TRBD2 TRBV24-1 . TGTGCCACCAGTGATAGATCAAGCGGGAGGGCCGTCGGGGAGACCCAGTACTTC CATSDRSSGRAVGETQYF
TRBJ2-5 . TRBV21-1 . TGTGCCAGCAGCAAAGTTCGGGGAGAAGAGACCCAGTACTTC CASSKVRGEETQYF
TRBJ1-2 TRBD1 TRBV28 . TGTGCCAGCAGTCAGGCGACAGGGACACACTATGGCTACACCTTC CASSQATGTHYGYTF